This paragraph reports one T cell receptor beta chain. Its antigen is still unknown. Some clones are missing from TCRdb's copy, which holds only in-frame ones; the method was immunoSEQ multiplex PCR. The sample holds under 8,500 clones, around 66% seen once. This specimen belongs to a study of early stage breast cancer tumors. Study details: Among roughly twelve ER+/PR+/HER2- tumors, eight were ductal, four lobular.

The germline V and J ends were trimmed by 5 bases and 1 base, with 8 bases remaining between them. The length of the CDR3 is 13 residues. The germline gives CDR1 SGHTA, CDR2 FQGNSA. The adjacent normal breast tissue was taken roughly 1.9-4.5 cm from the tumor. Sufficient DNA from normal breast often required roughly 100-310 mg tissue. Points from the study as a whole: Tumors had approximately 2.7-fold higher T cell density than normal breast.

The sample comprised normal breast tissue next to the tumor. The rearrangement links TRBV7-2 to TRBJ1-1; D gene ambiguous. The source of this sequence is a person aged 45 to 60 with breast cancer. The CDR3: CASSVDWNTEAFF. Here the CDR3 DNA reads TGTGCCAGCAGCGTAGATTGGAACACTGAAGCTTTCTTT.